The clone carrying this T cell receptor beta chain was seen many times. Its antigen is undetermined. Study findings and constraints: Tumor Tregs overlapped most with tumor, then blood, naive CD4+ cells.

Trimming removed 4 bases at V and 2 bases at J, with 15 bases between. CDR1 is SGHRS, CDR2 YFSETQ, per germline. This CDR3 contains 15 residues. The sorted Tregs were CD4+CD25+CD127-/low cells. Full-length variable regions came from constant-region reverse primers plus semi-nested Nested Universal Primer A PCR. TCRdb re-derived calls from the 5' RACE reads in MiXCR, one entry per CDR3 protein. The table records 50,000 to 60,000 distinct CDR3 sequences, 20% to 25% of them present only once. The gene calls are TRBV5-1 and TRBJ1-2; D perhaps matches TRBD1 (6 bases). The TCR comes from a female donor with breast cancer. The specimen sequenced was tumor-infiltrating Tregs sorted from the breast tumor. Here the CDR3 reads CASSPREGGNYGYTF. Here the CDR3 DNA reads TGCGCCAGCAGCCCCCGGGAAGGGGGGAACTATGGCTACACCTTC. The full variable domain, completed using reference TRBV5-1 and TRBJ1-2, is KAGVTQTPRYLIKTRGQQVTLSCSPISGHRSVSWYQQTPGQGLQFLFEYFSETQRNKGNFPGRFSGRQFSNSRSEMNVSTLELGDSALYLCASSPREGGNYGYTFGSGTRLTVV.